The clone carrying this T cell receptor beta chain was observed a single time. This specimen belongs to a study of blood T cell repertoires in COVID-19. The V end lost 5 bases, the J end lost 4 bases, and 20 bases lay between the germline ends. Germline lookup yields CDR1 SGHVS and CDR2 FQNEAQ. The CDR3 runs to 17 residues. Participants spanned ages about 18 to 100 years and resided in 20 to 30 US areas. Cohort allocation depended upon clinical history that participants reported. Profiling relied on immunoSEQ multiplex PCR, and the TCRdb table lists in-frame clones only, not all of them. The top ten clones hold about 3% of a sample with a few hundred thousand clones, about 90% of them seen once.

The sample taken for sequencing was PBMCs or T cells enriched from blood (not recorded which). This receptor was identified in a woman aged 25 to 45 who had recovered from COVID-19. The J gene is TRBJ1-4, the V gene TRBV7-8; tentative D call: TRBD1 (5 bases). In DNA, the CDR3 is TGTGCCAGCAGCCGGGGCAGGAGAGGGTTCAATAATGAAAAACTGTTTTTT. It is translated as CASSRGRRGFNNEKLFF.